A selection of T cell receptor beta chains follows, all from one sample in a study of circulating tumor DNA in untreated peripheral T-cell lymphoma. Sequencing used immunoSEQ multiplex PCR; TCRdb keeps in-frame clones, though not all of them. Seen here are over a thousand clones, about 84% observed once, and the top ten hold 7.9%. Sequences were obtained from tumor tissue. The receptor set was obtained from a human donor with peripheral T-cell lymphoma. Each CDR3 is given with its conserved first and last residue. D genes are given only for firm matches. The size field is filled for only some rows; it gives once, few, many or a size class.

clone_size	v_call	d_call	j_call	cdr3_length	cdr3_nt	cdr3_aa
few	TRBV11-3	TRBD1	TRBJ2-1	16	TGTGCCAGCAGCTTAATGTGGGACAGGGTGTACAATGAGCAGTTCTTC	CASSLMWDRVYNEQFF
NA	TRBV19	TRBD1	TRBJ1-3	15	TGTGCCAGTAGTATAGGGGGGACAGGGGGAAACACCATATATTTT	CASSIGGTGGNTIYF
NA	TRBV28	NA	TRBJ1-1	12	TGTGCCAGCCGATACGCGAACACTGAAGCTTTCTTT	CASRYANTEAFF
NA	TRBV15	TRBD1	TRBJ2-7	14	TGTGCCACCAGCAGAGGTCTGACAGGGGACGAGCAGTACTTC	CATSRGLTGDEQYF
NA	TRBV19	NA	TRBJ2-1	13	TGTGCCAGTAGTCCGGGGCCCGACAATGAGCAGTTCTTC	CASSPGPDNEQFF
NA	TRBV6-4	NA	TRBJ1-1	15	TGTGCCAGCAGTGAAAGTAAGATGGGGAACACTGAAGCTTTCTTT	CASSESKMGNTEAFF
few	TRBV4-1	TRBD1	TRBJ2-7	14	TGCGCCAGCAGCTCCCGGACAGGGTGGTACGAGCAGTACTTC	CASSSRTGWYEQYF
NA	TRBV6-8	NA	TRBJ1-2	17	TGTGCCAGCAGTTACTCGAGCGGGGGGCGCAGAAAGCCTGGCTACACCTTC	CASSYSSGGRRKPGYTF
NA	TRBV6-8	TRBD2	TRBJ2-5	17	TGTGCCAGCAGTTACTCGCTAGCGGGAGGGCCGGGGGAGACCCAGTACTTC	CASSYSLAGGPGETQYF
NA	TRBV6-8	NA	TRBJ1-2	14	TGTGCCAGCAGCGATCCCACAGGGACCCATGGCTACACCTTC	CASSDPTGTHGYTF
NA	TRBV6-8	NA	TRBJ2-1	13	TGTGCCAGCAGCAGGGTCGGGGGCAATGAGCAGTTCTTC	CASSRVGGNEQFF
NA	TRBV14	NA	TRBJ2-1	16	TGTGCCAGCAGCCCGCTCGGGGAGGCTGCCTACAATGAGCAGTTCTTC	CASSPLGEAAYNEQFF
NA	TRBV19	TRBD2	TRBJ2-3	14	TGTGCCAGTAGGTTGAGCGGGGTGGGGGATACGCAATATTTT	CASRLSGVGDTQYF
NA	TRBV30	TRBD1	TRBJ1-4	15	TGTGCCTGGAGTCCCCGGGACAGACTTTATGAAAAACTGTTTTTT	CAWSPRDRLYEKLFF
NA	TRBV15	TRBD1	TRBJ1-2	15	TGTGCCACCAGCAGAGTAGGGGGCGACGGGTATGGCTACACCTTC	CATSRVGGDGYGYTF
NA	TRBV6-8	TRBD1	TRBJ2-5	14	TGTGCCAGCAGTTACCCAGGGGGCGCGGAGACCCAGTACTTC	CASSYPGGAETQYF
NA	TRBV6-8	NA	TRBJ2-1	14	TGTGCCAGCAGTCTAGCTTGGGCGGACAATGAGCAGTTCTTC	CASSLAWADNEQFF
few	TRBV15	NA	TRBJ2-4	14	TGTGCCACCAGCAGAGATCTAGCCAAAAACATTCAGTACTTC	CATSRDLAKNIQYF
NA	TRBV11-3	NA	TRBJ2-6	14	TGTGCCAGCAGCTCCCCGTATGGGGCCAACGTCCTGACTTTC	CASSSPYGANVLTF
NA	TRBV15	TRBD2	TRBJ2-1	16	TGTGCCACCAGCCTGACTAGCGCCCCCACTTACAATGAGCAGTTCTTC	CATSLTSAPTYNEQFF
NA	TRBV19	NA	TRBJ1-1	16	TGTGCCAGTAGTATTTATCCGGACAGCCTGAACACTGAAGCTTTCTTT	CASSIYPDSLNTEAFF
NA	TRBV6-8	NA	TRBJ2-2	14	TGTGCCAGCAACCCGGGGGAAGACACCGGGGAGCTGTTTTTT	CASNPGEDTGELFF
NA	TRBV6-8	NA	TRBJ1-1	14	TGTGCCAGCAGTGAGGTCGTAGGGGACACTGAAGCTTTCTTT	CASSEVVGDTEAFF
NA	TRBV6-8	NA	TRBJ2-3	12	TGTGCCAGCAGTCAATCGGGAGATACGCAGTATTTT	CASSQSGDTQYF
NA	TRBV6-8	TRBD2	TRBJ2-5	13	TGTGCCAGCGGGAGGGATCGAGGAGAGACCCAGTACTTC	CASGRDRGETQYF
NA	TRBV11-3	NA	TRBJ2-7	14	TGTGCCAGCAGCCCCACTGATAGCTCCTACGAGCAGTACTTC	CASSPTDSSYEQYF
NA	TRBV6-8	NA	TRBJ2-1	16	TGTGCCAGCAGTTACCTGGGACTTCCCGAGGTCCATGAGCAGTTCTTC	CASSYLGLPEVHEQFF
NA	TRBV19	NA	TRBJ2-2	15	TGTGCCAGTACTGAGGCGTGGGGGAGGACCGGGGAGCTGTTTTTT	CASTEAWGRTGELFF
few	TRBV19	NA	TRBJ1-5	14	TGTGCCAGTAGTTCTGGGCGGGGGAATCAGCCCCAGCATTTT	CASSSGRGNQPQHF
NA	TRBV19	TRBD1	TRBJ2-4	16	TGTGCCAGTAGTGTGGGACAGGCCATACGAGCAAACATTCAGTACTTC	CASSVGQAIRANIQYF
NA	TRBV7-7	NA	TRBJ2-5	14	TGTGCCAGCAGCTTAGGCTGGCGGGGAGAGACCCAGTACTTC	CASSLGWRGETQYF
NA	TRBV11-3	TRBD1	TRBJ2-2	14	TGTGCCAGCAGCTCGGACAGGGTTGCCGGGGAGCTGTTTTTT	CASSSDRVAGELFF
NA	TRBV30	TRBD1	TRBJ1-5	16	TGTGCCTGGAGCAGGACAGGGGGCATCAGCAATCAGCCCCAGCATTTT	CAWSRTGGISNQPQHF
NA	TRBV19	TRBD1	TRBJ1-5	14	TGTGCCACACACCAGGGACAGCTCAATCAGCCCCAGCATTTT	CATHQGQLNQPQHF
NA	TRBV7-4	NA	TRBJ2-3	14	TGTGCCAGCAGCTCGGGGGCAGTCACAGATACGCAGTATTTT	CASSSGAVTDTQYF
once	TRBV6-8	TRBD2	TRBJ2-1	12	TGTGCCAGCAGAGCCGGGACTAGCTTTCCGTTCTTC	CASRAGTSFPFF
NA	TRBV6-8	NA	TRBJ1-5	13	TGTGCCAGCATTCTGACCGAGGAGCAGCCCCAGCATTTT	CASILTEEQPQHF
once	TRBV30	NA	TRBJ2-5	17	TGTGCCTGGAGTACCCCCTGGGGACCGGGGTTACAAGAGACCCAGTACTTC	CAWSTPWGPGLQETQYF
NA	TRBV4-1	NA	TRBJ1-5	16	TGCGCCAGCAGCCAAGGGGCGGCGGGTAGCAATCAGCCCCAGCATTTT	CASSQGAAGSNQPQHF
NA	TRBV18	NA	TRBJ1-2	16	TGTGCCAGCTCACCTATGCAGGGGTACGCTAACTATGGCTACACCTTC	CASSPMQGYANYGYTF
NA	TRBV6-8	NA	TRBJ1-1	12	TGTGCCAGCAATGGGATGAGCACTGAAGCTTTCTTT	CASNGMSTEAFF
NA	TRBV14	NA	TRBJ2-5	13	TGTGCCAGCAGCCAAGGCAGGCGGGAGACCCAGTACTTC	CASSQGRRETQYF
NA	TRBV18	NA	TRBJ2-6	15	TGTGCCAGCTCCCACAGTAGCTCTGGGGCCAACGTCCTGACTTTC	CASSHSSSGANVLTF
NA	TRBV28	NA	TRBJ2-5	14	TGTGCCAGCAGCAGCCCCAGGGGAGGCGAGACCCAGTACTTC	CASSSPRGGETQYF
NA	TRBV11-3	TRBD2	TRBJ2-5	15	TGTGCCAGCAGCTTCCGACTAGCGGGCCGGGAGACCCAGTACTTC	CASSFRLAGRETQYF
NA	TRBV19	NA	TRBJ2-3	13	TGTGCCAGTAGAGGGACCGGCGATCTTACGCAGTATTTT	CASRGTGDLTQYF
NA	TRBV7-5	NA	TRBJ1-1	14	TGTGCCAGCAGCTTGGGGGCAGGGGGTAGTAAAGCTTTCTTT	CASSLGAGGSKAFF
NA	TRBV30	NA	TRBJ2-2	15	TGTGCAACCGCGACCGGGACTGGGGACGCCGGGGAGCTGTTTTTT	CATATGTGDAGELFF